Shown below are 27 T cell receptor beta chains from a single sample sequenced in a study of T cell responses to AZD1222 COVID-19 vaccine. Sequenced by immunoSEQ multiplex PCR; TCRdb stores in-frame clones only, minus some. In the table there are about 190,000 clones, around 87% of which are singletons. Here the sequenced sample was peripheral blood, taken on day 0 of AZD1222 vaccination. Receptors were obtained from an adult in good health.

The V gene is TRBV11-2, the J gene TRBJ2-3; D is uncertain. The germline V gene encodes CDR1 SGHAT and CDR2 FQNNGV. The CDR3 has 14 residues. V lost 3 bases and J lost 0, with 7 bases in between. The CDR3 DNA follows: TGTGCCAGCAGCTTGTCATGGAGCACAGATACGCAGTATTTT. This sequence encodes CASSLSWSTDTQYF.

This CDR3 is CASSVGWDTDTQYF. As DNA, the CDR3 is TGTGCCAGCAGCGTAGGTTGGGACACAGATACGCAGTATTTT. This rearrangement joins TRBV9 to TRBJ2-3; no definite D call. CDR1 is SGDLS, CDR2 YYNGEE, per germline. V shed 0 bases and J shed 2 bases, with 7 bases lying between them. The CDR3 is 14 amino acids.

The chain uses TRBV7-9 and TRBJ2-3, with D unclear. Germline V gene sequence: CDR1 SEHNR, CDR2 FQNEAQ (reference sequence). Trimming removed 1 base at V and 2 bases at J, with 13 bases between. The CDR3 has 16 residues. DNA of the CDR3: TGTGCCAGCAGCTTAGTCGTCAAAGCAACCACAGATACGCAGTATTTT. It specifies CASSLVVKATTDTQYF.

The chain recombines TRBV21-1 with TRBJ2-3; the table's D call TRBD2 went unverified against the DNA. TRBV21-1 constitutes a pseudogene. This CDR3 is 17 amino acids long. CDR3 region: CASSPHPPRERRDTQYF. In DNA form, the CDR3 reads TGTGCCAGCAGCCCCCACCCCCCGAGGGAGAGGCGAGATACGCAGTATTTT.

J is TRBJ1-6 and V is TRBV28; 10 bases fit TRBD1. This CDR3 comprises 18 residues. Germline CDR1 reads MDHEN; CDR2 reads SYDVKM. V was clipped by 6 bases and J by 0 bases; unmatched bases: 8. DNA of the CDR3: TGTGCCAGCAGCCTCCCTCGGACAGGGGGCTCCTATAATTCACCCCTCCACTTT. Amino acids: CASSLPRTGGSYNSPLHF.

The chain joins TRBV18 to TRBJ2-2, with 9 positions matching TRBD2. The CDR3 is 18 residues long. CDR1 is KGHSH and CDR2 is LQKENI in the germline V gene. V was clipped by 0 bases and J by 4 bases; unmatched bases: 9. CDR3 region: CASSPPDAGGPGTGELFF. As DNA, the CDR3 is TGTGCCAGCTCACCACCGGACGCGGGGGGGCCGGGCACCGGGGAGCTGTTTTTT.

The J gene is TRBJ2-3, the V gene TRBV27; D is unresolved. Between the trimmed V and J ends, which lost 4 bases and 5 bases, there was a span of 13 bases. Germline assignment: CDR1 MNHEY and CDR2 SMNVEV (reference sequence). This CDR3 comprises 14 residues. The CDR3 nucleotides are TGTGCCAGCAGTTCCACAACCTATGGAGATACGCAGTATTTT. Protein sequence: CASSSTTYGDTQYF.

The chain is built from TRBV5-1 and TRBJ2-3; D tentatively reads TRBD1 or TRBD2 (5 bases each). V was shortened by 3 bases and J by 2 bases, with 16 bases between the two germline ends. Germline CDR1 is SGHRS and CDR2 is YFSETQ. The CDR3 covers 16 residues. DNA of the CDR3: TGCGCCAGCAGCTGGGGGAGTGCTGGGACCACAGATACGCAGTATTTT. Protein product: CASSWGSAGTTDTQYF.

V gene TRBV5-1 combines with J gene TRBJ1-2; D unresolved. Trimming cost V 4 bases and J 3 bases, with 7 bases left between them. The CDR3 runs 12 residues. In germline, CDR1 is SGHRS, CDR2 YFSETQ. The CDR3 protein is CASSLTDYGYTF. CDR3 DNA sequence: TGCGCCAGCAGCCTGACGGACTATGGCTACACCTTC.

This chain uses TRBV28 with TRBJ1-5; 9 nucleotides agree with TRBD1. This CDR3 contains 16 residues. Germline V CDR1 and CDR2: MDHEN, SYDVKM. J lost 6 bases, V lost 3 bases, and 9 bases had no gene match. CDR3 coding DNA: TGTGCCAGCAGTTTCTCGGGACAGGGCCTCAGTCAGCCCCAGCATTTT. This encodes CASSFSGQGLSQPQHF.

J is TRBJ1-6 and V is TRBV27, with a tentative D call TRBD1 (6 bases). There are 13 residues in the CDR3. Trimming shortened V by 6 bases and J by 9 bases, and 12 bases separated the two germline ends. Per the germline V gene, CDR1 is MNHEY and CDR2 is SMNVEV (reference sequence). CDR3 sequence (DNA): TGTGCCAGCAGGGACAGTCCTATTTCACCCCTCCACTTT. Its translation: CASRDSPISPLHF.

CDR3 loop: CASSLAQTSGGLRTDTQYF. In nucleotides, the CDR3 is TGCGCCAGCAGCTTGGCCCAAACTAGCGGGGGGCTGCGCACAGATACGCAGTATTTT. The chain carries TRBV5-1 and TRBJ2-3, with TRBD2 matching over 12 bases. Germline trimming cut 0 bases from V and 1 base from J; bases unmatched to any gene: 9. CDR1 and CDR2 from the germline V gene are SGHRS and YFSETQ. The CDR3 extends over 19 amino acids.

This clone was observed a few times. This chain connects TRBV6-5 to TRBJ2-7; weak D call: TRBD1 (6 bases). The germline V gene encodes CDR1 MNHEY and CDR2 SVGAGI. V lost 6 bases and J 2 bases, leaving 11 bases between the germline ends. The CDR3 is 13 amino acids. The CDR3 region is CASRRDNTYEQYF. CDR3 in DNA: TGTGCCAGCAGAAGGGACAATACCTACGAGCAGTACTTC.

The sample holds one count of this clone. The chain has TRBV7-3 and TRBJ2-1; D not resolved. Between the trimmed V and J ends, which lost 1 base and 7 bases, there was a span of 8 bases. Germline-derived CDR1 and CDR2 are SGHTA and FQGTGA. This CDR3 spans 13 amino acids. The CDR3 DNA reads as TGTGCCAGCAGCTTAAGCTCGCTAAATGAGCAGTTCTTC. Translating it yields CASSLSSLNEQFF.

Comments on this clone: At one end, the junction sequence differs from germline, possibly due to a read error. The rearrangement joins TRBV7-7 to TRBJ2-5, with 7 bases aligning to TRBD2. There are 15 residues in the CDR3. Germline assignment: CDR1 SSHAT and CDR2 FNYEAQ (reference sequence). The CDR3 coding sequence is TGTGCTAGCAGCTTAGGCTACGGGACTAAAGAGACCCAGTACTTC. This encodes CASSLGYGTKETQYF.

This chain uses TRBV2 with TRBJ2-1; TRBD1 or TRBD2 may be the D gene (6 bases each). Germline CDR1 is SNHLY and CDR2 is FYNNEI. CDR3 size: 15 residues. The V end lost 3 bases, the J end lost 8 bases, and 17 bases lay between the germline ends. The chain's CDR3 is CASSDWGARGDEQFF. For the CDR3, the DNA is TGTGCCAGCAGTGATTGGGGGGCCCGGGGCGATGAGCAGTTCTTC.

The J gene is TRBJ2-7, the V gene TRBV4-1; TRBD2 aligns across 7 bases. The V segment lost 0 bases and the J segment 0 bases; nucleotides outside the gene matches: 2. Germline assignment: CDR1 MGHRA and CDR2 YSYEKL. This CDR3 comprises 15 residues. This chain's CDR3 is CASSQEWGGSYEQYV. CDR3 bases: TGCGCCAGCAGCCAAGAGTGGGGGGGCTCCTACGAGCAGTACGTC.

The rearrangement joins TRBV20-1 to TRBJ2-7; D is unresolved. CDR1 is DFQATT, CDR2 SNEGSKA, per germline (reference sequence). The CDR3 spans 10 residues. V dropped 6 bases and J dropped 3 bases, with 6 bases sitting between them. The CDR3 DNA reads as TGCAGTGCCGGAAACTACGAGCAGTACTTC. This codes for CSAGNYEQYF.

The V gene is TRBV28, the J gene TRBJ1-4; D remains ambiguous. The V end was cut by 2 bases, the J end by 6 bases, with 4 bases between. Germline lookup yields CDR1 MDHEN and CDR2 SYDVKM. CDR3 size: 12 residues. Here the CDR3 reads CASSLRDEKLFF. The CDR3 DNA reads TGTGCCAGCAGTTTAAGGGATGAAAAACTGTTTTTT.

The chain combines TRBV5-4 with TRBJ2-7; D uncertain. Germline loops: CDR1 SGHNT, CDR2 YYREEE (reference sequence). This CDR3 is 13 amino acids long. The V end was cut by 3 bases, the J end by 0 bases, with 7 bases between. The CDR3 nucleotides are TGTGCCAGCAGCTCCACGAGCTCCTACGAGCAGTACGTC. Protein: CASSSTSSYEQYV.

The chain combines TRBV9 with TRBJ1-5; D is perhaps TRBD1 (6 bases). Germline V gives CDR1 SGDLS, CDR2 YYNGEE. Between the trimmed V and J ends, which lost 0 bases and 4 bases, there was a span of 11 bases. The CDR3 spans 15 residues. The CDR3 nucleotides are TGTGCCAGCAGCGTAGGTGAGGGGGAGAATCAGCCCCAGCATTTT. It encodes CASSVGEGENQPQHF.

V and J are TRBV28 and TRBJ1-5, with 7 bases identical to TRBD1. J gave up 5 bases and V 5 bases, and 15 bases lay outside the gene matches. Germline assignment: CDR1 MDHEN and CDR2 SYDVKM. This CDR3 is built from 17 residues. The CDR3 coding sequence is TGTGCCAGCAGTAAACGGACAGGAGGAGGGATAGATCAGCCCCAGCATTTT. Protein: CASSKRTGGGIDQPQHF. The variable domain in full, with the rest retrieved from reference TRBV28 and TRBJ1-5, is DVKVTQSSRYLVKRTGEKVFLECVQDMDHENMFWYRQDPGLGLRLIYFSYDVKMKEKGDIPEGYSVSREKKERFSLILESASTNQTSMYLCASSKRTGGGIDQPQHFGDGTRLSIL.

The genes are TRBV5-1 and TRBJ2-5, with 8 nucleotides matching TRBD2. With 5 bases clipped from V and 1 base from J, the junction kept 10 bases outside the gene matches. Germline loops: CDR1 SGHRS, CDR2 YFSETQ. This CDR3 has 16 amino acids. The CDR3 loop is CASRYDAGGRQETQYF. The CDR3 DNA sequence: TGCGCCAGCAGATATGATGCGGGGGGTCGCCAAGAGACCCAGTACTTC.

This clone came up a few times. The chain combines TRBV19 with TRBJ1-2; D is undetermined. Looked up from germline, CDR1 is LNHDA and CDR2 is SQIVND (reference sequence). V lost 0 bases to trimming and J lost 0 bases, with 8 bases between them. CDR3 size: 15 residues. Here the CDR3 DNA reads TGTGCCAGTAGTATAGATCAGGCAGCTAACTATGGCTACACCTTC. It yields the protein CASSIDQAANYGYTF.

The chain is built from TRBV27 and TRBJ1-1; no clear D gene. Trimming took 2 bases from V and 3 from J, leaving 10 bases between them. From germline, CDR1 is MNHEY and CDR2 SMNVEV (reference sequence). This CDR3 spans 14 amino acids. The CDR3 sequence is CASSLVGLHTEAFF. CDR3 DNA: TGTGCCAGCAGTTTAGTGGGGTTGCACACTGAAGCTTTCTTT.

This chain joins TRBV7-3 and TRBJ1-4; 7 nucleotides agree with TRBD1. The germline gives CDR1 SGHTA, CDR2 FQGTGA. CDR3 length equals 16 residues. V was clipped by 4 bases and J by 0 bases; unmatched bases: 5. The CDR3 nucleotides are TGTGCCAGCAGCTCAGGGGGGCCTGCAACTAATGAAAAACTGTTTTTT. Translation: CASSSGGPATNEKLFF.

V gene TRBV28 combines with J gene TRBJ1-2; D unresolved. CDR3 length: 13 residues. Germline V gene sequence: CDR1 MDHEN, CDR2 SYDVKM. Between the trimmed V and J ends, which lost 4 bases and 5 bases, there was a span of 11 bases. CDR3 in amino acids: CASSSTGEYGYTF. DNA for the CDR3: TGTGCCAGCAGTTCCACCGGGGAGTATGGCTACACCTTC.